Below are 22 T cell receptor beta chains sequenced from a single sample in a study of T cells in Graves' hyperthyroidism and ophthalmopathy. The source material, RNA transcripts, was used to amplify TCR beta CDR3 regions. Carried out on the TCR CDR3, a first-round RT-PCR used the HTBI primer set. TCRdb processed the multiplex PCR reads anew with MiXCR; each CDR3 protein has one entry. Of around 280,000 distinct CDR3 sequences in the sample, approximately 13% were seen once. The sample taken for sequencing was blood. The receptors here all came from a woman aged 40-49 years with Graves' hyperthyroidism.

This clonotype has ten or more counts. The chain employs TRBV5-5 and TRBJ1-5, with D uncertain. The ends were cut back, 4 bases at V and 5 bases at J, with 16 bases in the middle. CDR1 is SGHKS and CDR2 is YYEKEE in the germline V gene (reference sequence). The CDR3 has 15 amino acids. CDR3 nucleotides: TGTGCCAGCAGCCCTTGGGTGAGGGTAGATCAGCCCCAGCATTTT. Encoded protein: CASSPWVRVDQPQHF.

The gene calls are TRBV12-3 or TRBV12-4 and TRBJ2-1; TRBD2 is a possible D gene (6 bases). The V end was cut by 2 bases, the J end by 7 bases, with 15 bases between. The CDR3 sequence is 15 residues long. This chain's CDR3 is CASSLWGSGPNEQFF. The CDR3 DNA reads as TGTGCCAGCAGTTTATGGGGGAGCGGGCCTAATGAGCAGTTCTTC.

This clonotype was detected many times. The gene calls are TRBV2 and TRBJ2-7, with 7 positions matching TRBD2. The CDR3 spans 14 residues. Germline V gives CDR1 SNHLY, CDR2 FYNNEI. With V trimmed by 6 bases and J by 4 bases, 9 bases remained unmatched. CDR3 sequence (DNA): TGTGCCAGCAGCGCTAGGGGAGGGCCTTACGAGCAGTACTTC. As protein: CASSARGGPYEQYF.

This clonotype was observed at least ten times. The chain carries TRBV6-1 and TRBJ2-1, with 14 bases fitting TRBD2. J was trimmed by 7 bases and V by 6 bases; bases with no gene match: 14. CDR1 is MNHNS, CDR2 SASEGT, per germline. The CDR3 is 18 residues long. CDR3 nucleotide sequence: TGTGCCAGCAGATCTCGTACCGGGACTAGCGGGAGTTATAATGAGCAGTTCTTC. Amino acids: CASRSRTGTSGSYNEQFF.

This clonotype was recorded many times. This chain uses TRBV6-1 with TRBJ2-1; tentative D call: TRBD2 (6 bases). The CDR3 has 16 amino acids. Germline CDR1 MNHNS, CDR2 SASEGT. Between the trimmed V and J ends, which lost 5 bases and 1 base, there was a span of 15 bases. CDR3 sequence reads: CASSSPIGGSYNEQFF. The CDR3 DNA is TGTGCCAGCAGTTCCCCGATCGGAGGGTCCTACAATGAGCAGTTCTTC.

This clonotype was seen many times. CDR3 in amino acids: CASSQDRMNTEAFF. CDR3 bases: TGCGCCAGCAGCCAGGACAGGATGAACACTGAAGCTTTCTTT. The V gene is TRBV5-1, the J gene TRBJ1-1, with TRBD1 matching over 7 bases. The CDR3 loop spans 14 amino acids. J lost 0 bases, V lost 4 bases, and 3 bases had no gene match. From germline, CDR1 is SGHRS and CDR2 YFSETQ.

The chain carries TRBV28 and TRBJ1-2, with TRBD1 matching over 10 bases. The CDR3 totals 16 residues. Germline V gene lookup returns CDR1 MDHEN and CDR2 SYDVKM. Losses at the gene ends were 5 bases for V and 1 base for J; bases not matched to a gene: 7. The CDR3 loop is CASSPWTGGINYGYTF. CDR3 nucleotides: TGTGCCAGCAGTCCCTGGACAGGGGGGATTAACTATGGCTACACCTTC.

There are many counts of this clonotype. The chain employs TRBV28 and TRBJ1-1; the D is unclear. Trimming cost V 3 bases and J 11 bases, with 19 bases left between them. Germline CDR1 and CDR2: MDHEN and SYDVKM. The CDR3 contains 14 residues. Here the CDR3 reads CASSLREFRSRAFF. CDR3 coding DNA: TGTGCCAGCAGTTTGAGGGAATTCCGGTCTAGGGCTTTCTTT.

This clonotype has ten or more counts. The chain has TRBV4-2 and TRBJ2-1, with 9 bases fitting TRBD2. The J segment lost 4 bases and the V segment lost 1 base, leaving 5 bases of the junction unmatched. This CDR3 spans 16 amino acids. From germline, CDR1 is LGHNA and CDR2 YNFKEQ. Written as DNA, the CDR3 is TGTGCCAGCAGCCAAGTGGGTAGCGGGGGATACAATGAGCAGTTCTTC. Residues: CASSQVGSGGYNEQFF.

This clonotype occurred many times. The gene calls are TRBV6-1 and TRBJ2-1, with 11 bases aligning to TRBD1. The CDR3 is 15 amino acids. The germline V gene has CDR1 MNHNS and CDR2 SASEGT. Trimming removed 6 bases from V and 4 bases from J; junction bases left unmatched: 5. The CDR3 reads CASRHGQGAYNEQFF. CDR3 sequence (DNA): TGTGCCAGCAGGCATGGACAGGGGGCTTACAATGAGCAGTTCTTC.

This clonotype was seen ten or more times. The V and J genes are TRBV28 and TRBJ1-5; D remains ambiguous. Trimming shortened V by 4 bases and J by 5 bases, and 3 bases separated the two germline ends. The CDR3 sequence is 11 residues long. The germline V gene has CDR1 MDHEN and CDR2 SYDVKM. In nucleotides, the CDR3 is TGTGCCAGCAGTTCGTATCAGCCCCAGCATTTT. Translating it yields CASSSYQPQHF.

This clonotype showed up many times. This sequence joins TRBV12-3 or TRBV12-4 and TRBJ1-1, with 8 nucleotides matching TRBD1. Trimming cost V 6 bases and J 3 bases; bases outside gene matches: 12. The CDR3 has 16 residues. For the CDR3, the DNA is TGTGCCAGCAGCCCACGGACAGGGATTTTCGACACTGAAGCTTTCTTT. Amino acid sequence: CASSPRTGIFDTEAFF.

This clonotype was detected ten times or more. The chain has TRBV6-2 or TRBV6-3 and TRBJ2-2; D is undetermined. The CDR3 runs to 14 residues. Between the trimmed V and J ends, which lost 6 bases and 7 bases, there was a span of 15 bases. The germline V gene encodes CDR1 MNHEY and CDR2 SVGEGT. The CDR3: CASSLKSELGELFF. The CDR3 DNA sequence: TGTGCCAGCAGCCTCAAGTCCGAGCTCGGGGAGCTGTTTTTT.

This clonotype was seen repeatedly, ten times or more. The genes are TRBV11-2 and TRBJ1-1, with 7 bases lining up with TRBD1. The length of the CDR3 is 14 residues. CDR1 SGHAT and CDR2 FQNNGV come from the germline V gene. The junction had 1 base not matched to a gene; V was cut back by 2 bases and J by 1 base. The CDR3 spells CASSLRTGNTEAFF. CDR3 coding DNA: TGTGCCAGCAGCTTACGGACAGGGAACACTGAAGCTTTCTTT.

This clonotype was detected ten times or more. The chain carries TRBV29-1 and TRBJ2-5, with D perhaps matching TRBD1 (6 bases). The V gene's germline CDR1 is SQVTM and CDR2 ANQGSEA. The CDR3 has 13 amino acids. Trimming took 4 bases from V and 2 from J, leaving 11 bases between them. The CDR3 DNA follows: TGCAGCGTTGTGTGGGGGCGGCAAGAGACCCAGTACTTC. Translated, it gives CSVVWGRQETQYF.

This clonotype was counted between two and nine times. The chain recombines TRBV4-1 with TRBJ2-3; D remains unclear. CDR1 and CDR2 (germline): MGHRA, YSYEKL. This CDR3 spans 16 amino acids. The V end was cut by 3 bases, the J end by 1 base, with 14 bases between. CDR3 sequence reads: CASSQDSSMGTDTQYF. CDR3 DNA: TGCGCCAGCAGCCAGGATTCTAGTATGGGCACAGATACGCAGTATTTT.

In this sample, this clonotype turned up many times. The chain's CDR3 is CASSRTSGNPWAQYF. CDR3 in DNA: TGTGCCAGCAGTCGGACTAGCGGGAACCCCTGGGCGCAGTATTTT. The chain recombines TRBV2 with TRBJ2-3; 12 bases align to TRBD2. Germline V gene data show CDR1 as SNHLY and CDR2 as FYNNEI. V shed 5 bases and J 10 bases; nucleotides not matched to a gene: 10. The length of the CDR3 is 15 residues.

Points on this clonotype: One end of the junction varies from germline; a read error may be responsible. The chain joins TRBV4-1 to TRBJ2-7; 9 bases agree with TRBD1. Germline V gives CDR1 MGHRA, CDR2 YSYEKL. The CDR3 covers 15 residues. CDR3 nucleotide sequence: TGCGCCAGCAGCCAGGGACAGGGCGGTCACTACGGGCAGTACTTC. Its protein is CASSQGQGGHYGQYF.

This clonotype came up a few times. The V gene is TRBV7-2, the J gene TRBJ2-1; D uncertain. V was shortened by 2 bases and J by 2 bases, with 13 bases between the two germline ends. CDR3 length: 16 amino acids. Germline values: CDR1 SGHTA, CDR2 FQGNSA. CDR3: CASSLNWVNAYNEQFF. The CDR3 nucleotides are TGTGCCAGCAGCTTAAATTGGGTTAACGCCTACAATGAGCAGTTCTTC.

This clonotype was recorded many times. The V gene is TRBV3-1, the J gene TRBJ1-2; TRBD1 matches at 7 bases. With V trimmed by 3 bases and J by 4 bases, 5 bases remained unmatched. This CDR3 has 14 amino acids. Germline V gene data show CDR1 as LGHDT and CDR2 as YNNKEL (reference sequence). The DNA of the CDR3 is TGTGCCAGCAGCCACCTGACAGGGACCTATGGCTACACCTTC. This gives the protein CASSHLTGTYGYTF.

A few counts support this clonotype. The chain recombines TRBV2 with TRBJ2-2; 7 nucleotides agree with TRBD1. The CDR3 runs 14 residues. The V and J ends lost 6 bases and 4 bases, in that order; junction bases with no gene match: 5. Germline CDR1 is SNHLY and CDR2 is FYNNEI. The CDR3 is CASSVTGVTGELFF. CDR3 nucleotide sequence: TGTGCCAGCAGCGTCACAGGGGTCACCGGGGAGCTGTTTTTT.

This clonotype was picked up many times. The chain employs TRBV28 and TRBJ1-6; D is ambiguous. Trimming removed 3 bases from V and 7 bases from J, with 4 bases in between. CDR3 size: 12 residues. CDR1 is MDHEN and CDR2 is SYDVKM in the germline V gene. The CDR3 DNA follows: TGTGCCAGCAGTTTCCAGAATTCACCCCTCCACTTT. Its translation is CASSFQNSPLHF.